Shown below are 28 T cell receptor beta chains from a single sample sequenced in a study of molecular identifiers for immune sequencing clone quantification. TCRdb processed the PCR reads anew with MiXCR; each CDR3 protein has one entry. The profile shows hundreds of thousands of distinct CDR3 sequences, around 25% of them singletons. The sample consisted of naive CD8+ T cells from blood, with Jurkat cell RNA spiked in. Sample subset: FACS-sorted CD8+CD4-CCR7+CD45RA+ naive T cells. Receptor source: a human donor in good health. Some libraries in this study had Jurkat cell RNA spiked in.

At least ten counts were recorded for this clonotype. The V call is TRBV19, the J call TRBJ2-1, with a tentative D call TRBD1 (6 bases). V lost 5 bases, J lost 7 bases, and 12 bases lay in between. From germline, CDR1 is LNHDA and CDR2 SQIVND (reference sequence). The CDR3 contains 13 residues. CDR3 amino acids: CASSSQGTNEQFF. CDR3 bases: TGTGCCAGTAGTTCCCAGGGGACGAATGAGCAGTTCTTC.

This clonotype occurred many times. V gene TRBV5-4 combines with J gene TRBJ2-7; TRBD2 agrees at 9 bases. Germline V CDR1 and CDR2: SGHNT, YYREEE (reference sequence). The CDR3 sequence is 15 residues long. V lost 4 bases to trimming and J lost 4 bases; unmatched junction nucleotides: 9. CDR3 loop: CASSNPGTSFYEQYF. Here the CDR3 DNA reads TGTGCCAGCAGCAATCCCGGGACTAGCTTTTACGAGCAGTACTTC.

This clonotype was recorded many times. The chain couples TRBV7-9 to TRBJ2-1; 8 nucleotides line up with TRBD2. After removal of 5 bases from V and 2 bases from J, the junction contained 5 bases not matched to a gene. Germline V CDR1 and CDR2: SEHNR, FQNEAQ (reference sequence). This CDR3 is 15 amino acids long. The CDR3 reads CASSPKREPYNEQFF. In DNA form, the CDR3 reads TGTGCCAGCAGCCCTAAGCGGGAGCCCTACAATGAGCAGTTCTTC. Filled out from reference TRBV7-9 and TRBJ2-1, the complete variable domain reads DTGVSQNPRHKITKRGQNVTFRCDPISEHNRLYWYRQTLGQGPEFLTYFQNEAQLEKSRLLSDRFSAERPKGSFSTLEIQRTEQGDSAMYLCASSPKREPYNEQFFGPGTRLTVL.

This clonotype was counted a single time. Mismatch with germline at one junction end may stem from a read error. This chain uses TRBV3-1 with TRBJ1-2; D is undetermined. Germline CDR1 is LGHDT and CDR2 is YNNKEL (reference sequence). The CDR3 is 16 amino acids. The CDR3 DNA sequence: TGTGCCAGCAGCGAAGACACATCCTCATATCGATATGGCTACACCTTC. It codes for CASSEDTSSYRYGYTF.

This clonotype occurred many times. The chain has TRBV7-9 and TRBJ1-1; unclear D gene. The CDR3 loop spans 13 amino acids. V was pared by 5 bases and J by 3 bases, with 10 bases between. Germline assignment: CDR1 SEHNR and CDR2 FQNEAQ (reference sequence). The CDR3 DNA reads as TGTGCCAGCAGCCGAGTCTTTGACACTGAAGCTTTCTTT. It encodes CASSRVFDTEAFF.

At least ten counts were recorded for this clonotype. The chain recombines TRBV7-2 with TRBJ2-3, with D perhaps matching TRBD1 (5 bases). The CDR3 totals 17 residues. The V gene's germline CDR1 is SGHTA and CDR2 FQGNSA. Trimming removed 2 bases at V and 2 bases at J, with 17 bases between. CDR3 in amino acids: CASSLRTPELYTDTQYF. CDR3 nucleotide sequence: TGTGCCAGCAGCTTAAGGACACCCGAATTATACACAGATACGCAGTATTTT.

Only a few counts were recorded for this clonotype. The chain uses TRBV27 and TRBJ1-5; D unclear. Germline values: CDR1 MNHEY, CDR2 SMNVEV (reference sequence). The CDR3 loop spans 16 amino acids. V gave up 5 bases and J gave up 0 bases, with 14 bases separating them. CDR3 coding DNA: TGTGCCAGCAGTCCAACTCCCGGTTATAGCAATCAGCCCCAGCATTTT. Translation: CASSPTPGYSNQPQHF.

This clonotype turned up a few times. The chain is built from TRBV12-3 or TRBV12-4 and TRBJ2-5, with 11 bases aligning to TRBD1. CDR3 length: 16 residues. The V and J ends lost 1 base and 6 bases, in that order; junction bases with no gene match: 7. The chain's CDR3 is CASSLVYGDRGKTQYF. The CDR3, as DNA: TGTGCCAGCAGTTTAGTTTATGGGGACAGGGGGAAGACCCAGTACTTC.

J is TRBJ1-1 and V is TRBV5-5, with a tentative D call TRBD1 (6 bases). Per the germline V gene, CDR1 is SGHKS and CDR2 is YYEKEE (reference sequence). The CDR3 runs to 14 residues. The V end was cut by 4 bases, the J end by 1 base, with 11 bases between. The chain's CDR3 is CASSPGHGNTEAFF. The CDR3 DNA follows: TGTGCCAGCAGCCCGGGACACGGGAACACTGAAGCTTTCTTT.

For the CDR3, the DNA is TGTGCCAGCAGTTACGAACCAAACGCCTACGAGCAGTACTTC. Encoded protein: CASSYEPNAYEQYF. The rearrangement links TRBV6-6 to TRBJ2-7, with D unclear. V was pared by 2 bases and J by 2 bases, with 10 bases between. From germline, CDR1 is MNHNY and CDR2 SVGAGI (reference sequence). This CDR3 region has 14 residues.

This clonotype was seen only a few times. V usage is TRBV10-2 and J usage is TRBJ1-1; D is perhaps TRBD1 (5 bases). Germline assignment: CDR1 WSHSY and CDR2 SAAADI. The CDR3 is 11 residues long. Written as DNA, the CDR3 is TGCGCTACAGGAGACCCCCCCAGCGCTTTCTTT. The encoded protein is CATGDPPSAFF.

The chain links TRBV4-1 to TRBJ2-7, with D maybe TRBD2 (5 bases). CDR1 is MGHRA and CDR2 is YSYEKL in the germline V gene. This CDR3 has 15 residues. Trimming cost V 0 bases and J 1 base, with 10 bases left between them. The CDR3 DNA is TGCGCCAGCAGCCAAGATCTAGGAGGTTCCTACGAGCAGTACTTC. It is translated as CASSQDLGGSYEQYF.

The chain is built from TRBV6-6 and TRBJ1-2; the D gene is possibly TRBD1 (6 bases). V was pared by 0 bases and J by 1 base, with 18 bases between. Germline CDR1 MNHNY, CDR2 SVGAGI (reference sequence). This CDR3 comprises 18 residues. The CDR3 DNA follows: TGTGCCAGCAGTTACTCGAACGGTTGGACAGAGCTTAACTATGGCTACACCTTC. Residues: CASSYSNGWTELNYGYTF.

V gene TRBV5-6 combines with J gene TRBJ1-6; possible D gene TRBD1, 6 bases. Germline values: CDR1 SGHDT, CDR2 YYEEEE. V was cut by 4 bases and J by 8 bases, with 19 bases left in between. The CDR3 has 16 amino acids. The CDR3 DNA is TGTGCCAGCAGCCCGGGGGCTCCCCGCGGGGATTCACCCCTCCACTTT. It yields the protein CASSPGAPRGDSPLHF. Using reference TRBV5-6 and TRBJ1-6 for the parts outside the CDR3, the full variable domain is DAGVTQSPTHLIKTRGQQVTLRCSPKSGHDTVSWYQQALGQGPQFIFQYYEEEERQRGNFPDRFSGHQFPNYSSELNVNALLLGDSALYLCASSPGAPRGDSPLHFGNGTRLTVT.

This clonotype was recorded at least ten times. This chain uses TRBV19 with TRBJ2-7, with D tentatively TRBD2 (6 bases). The CDR3 is 14 amino acids. CDR1 is LNHDA and CDR2 is SQIVND in the germline V gene (reference sequence). Trimming shortened V by 6 bases and J by 3 bases, and 15 bases separated the two germline ends. The CDR3 nucleotides are TGTGCCAGTAGCGTCGGGAGCCCTAGCTACGAGCAGTACTTC. Protein: CASSVGSPSYEQYF.

This clonotype has at least ten counts. The chain joins TRBV28 to TRBJ2-7; D might be TRBD1 (5 bases). Germline V gene data show CDR1 as MDHEN and CDR2 as SYDVKM. The V end lost 10 bases, the J end lost 3 bases, and 10 bases lay between the germline ends. This CDR3 region has 11 residues. Here the CDR3 reads CATEDSYEQYF. The CDR3 DNA is TGTGCCACCGAAGACAGCTACGAGCAGTACTTC.

This clonotype was seen at least ten times. The chain employs TRBV7-9 and TRBJ1-1; 10 bases are a match to TRBD1. V was clipped by 4 bases and J by 11 bases; unmatched bases: 7. CDR1 is SEHNR and CDR2 is FQNEAQ in the germline V gene (reference sequence). This CDR3 comprises 13 residues. DNA for the CDR3: TGTGCCAGCAGCTGGGGACAGGGGATCGATGCTTTCTTT. Translating it yields CASSWGQGIDAFF.

This chain's CDR3 is CASSQGSSNQPQHF. The DNA of the CDR3 is TGTGCCAGCAGTCAGGGGTCGAGCAATCAGCCCCAGCATTTT. The rearrangement uses TRBV6-6 and TRBJ1-5; weak D call: TRBD1 (6 bases). Deletions cut 5 bases from V and 1 base from J, with 9 bases between. This CDR3 spans 14 amino acids. The germline V gene encodes CDR1 MNHNY and CDR2 SVGAGI (reference sequence).

This clonotype was detected many times. The chain couples TRBV7-6 to TRBJ2-2, with D maybe TRBD1 (6 bases). In germline, CDR1 is SGHVS, CDR2 FNYEAQ. The length of the CDR3 is 15 residues. Trimming removed 0 bases at V and 3 bases at J, with 8 bases between. CDR3: CASSLAGQYTGELFF. Written as DNA, the CDR3 is TGTGCCAGCAGCTTAGCGGGACAATACACCGGGGAGCTGTTTTTT.

The chain couples TRBV11-2 to TRBJ2-3; 8 bases align to TRBD2. This CDR3 has 15 residues. V trimming: 5 bases; J trimming: 3 bases; junction bases outside the gene matches: 7. The germline gives CDR1 SGHAT, CDR2 FQNNGV. The DNA of the CDR3 is TGTGCCAGCAGCCCAATCGGGGGGGAGACAGATACGCAGTATTTT. Translating it yields CASSPIGGETDTQYF.

In this sample, this clonotype turned up many times. The chain is built from TRBV6-6 and TRBJ1-4, with 12 bases matching TRBD1. The V gene end was trimmed by 7 bases and the J gene end by 7 bases; junction bases not matched to a gene: 4. The CDR3 is made up of 14 amino acids. Germline assignment: CDR1 MNHNY and CDR2 SVGAGI (reference sequence). As DNA, the CDR3 is TGTGCCAGCACCGGGACAGGGGGCGGTGAAAAACTGTTTTTT. Translated, it gives CASTGTGGGEKLFF.

The genes are TRBV7-9 and TRBJ1-4; TRBD1 is a possible D gene (5 bases). Germline-derived CDR1 and CDR2 are SEHNR and FQNEAQ (reference sequence). The V and J ends lost 4 bases and 5 bases respectively, with 17 bases between them. The CDR3 totals 16 residues. The CDR3 is CASSSPMWGENEKLFF. In nucleotides, the CDR3 is TGTGCCAGCAGCTCCCCCATGTGGGGGGAAAATGAAAAACTGTTTTTT.

The table lists this clonotype with many counts. The rearrangement links TRBV6-2 or TRBV6-3 to TRBJ2-7; possibly TRBD1 for D (6 bases). The germline V and J ends were trimmed by 2 bases and 0 bases, with 14 bases remaining between them. The germline V gene encodes CDR1 MNHEY and CDR2 SVGEGT. The CDR3 sequence is 16 residues long. For the CDR3, the DNA is TGTGCCAGCAGTTACCTCAGGACAGAAAGCTCCTACGAGCAGTACTTC. Its translation is CASSYLRTESSYEQYF.

J is TRBJ1-1 and V is TRBV28; unclear D gene. Germline loops: CDR1 MDHEN, CDR2 SYDVKM. V lost 6 bases, J lost 1 base, and 9 bases lay in between. This CDR3 contains 13 residues. The CDR3 DNA follows: TGTGCCAGCAGAATTAATCCGAACACTGAAGCTTTCTTT. It yields the protein CASRINPNTEAFF. Based on the CDR3 plus reference TRBV28 and TRBJ1-1, the full variable domain is DVKVTQSSRYLVKRTGEKVFLECVQDMDHENMFWYRQDPGLGLRLIYFSYDVKMKEKGDIPEGYSVSREKKERFSLILESASTNQTSMYLCASRINPNTEAFFGQGTRLTVV.

The rearrangement uses TRBV9 and TRBJ2-7; possibly TRBD1 for D (6 bases). This CDR3 comprises 14 residues. Trimming left V 3 bases short and J 6 bases short, with 16 bases between. The V gene's germline CDR1 is SGDLS and CDR2 YYNGEE. The CDR3 loop is CASSGGQGTAEQYF. The CDR3 nucleotides read TGTGCCAGCAGCGGGGGGCAGGGGACCGCCGAGCAGTACTTC.

As to this clonotype: A clone one base away is much larger, so this may be a read error. The rearrangement joins TRBV6-6 to TRBJ2-6; 10 nucleotides agree with TRBD1. The CDR3 runs to 17 residues. The germline V gene encodes CDR1 MNHNY and CDR2 SVGAGI (reference sequence). The CDR3 nucleotides are TGTGCCAGCAGACTCCCGGGGACAGGGGCTGGGGCCAACGTCCTGCCTTTC. Its protein is CASRLPGTGAGANVLPF.

This clonotype has ten or more counts. The chain has TRBV7-2 and TRBJ2-3; no clear D. V was pared by 1 base and J by 0 bases, with 17 bases between. Germline CDR1 and CDR2: SGHTA and FQGNSA. The CDR3 is 18 residues long. The CDR3 is CASSLELWSGASTDTQYF. The CDR3 DNA is TGTGCCAGCAGCTTAGAGTTGTGGTCAGGAGCTAGCACAGATACGCAGTATTTT.

This clonotype was detected many times. The chain uses TRBV7-8 and TRBJ1-1; TRBD1 is a possible D gene (6 bases). Germline CDR1 reads SGHVS; CDR2 reads FQNEAQ. The CDR3 has 14 residues. V dropped 2 bases and J dropped 5 bases, with 12 bases sitting between them. CDR3 sequence: CASSLLQGGTEAFF. CDR3 DNA: TGTGCCAGCAGCTTATTACAGGGTGGAACTGAAGCTTTCTTT.